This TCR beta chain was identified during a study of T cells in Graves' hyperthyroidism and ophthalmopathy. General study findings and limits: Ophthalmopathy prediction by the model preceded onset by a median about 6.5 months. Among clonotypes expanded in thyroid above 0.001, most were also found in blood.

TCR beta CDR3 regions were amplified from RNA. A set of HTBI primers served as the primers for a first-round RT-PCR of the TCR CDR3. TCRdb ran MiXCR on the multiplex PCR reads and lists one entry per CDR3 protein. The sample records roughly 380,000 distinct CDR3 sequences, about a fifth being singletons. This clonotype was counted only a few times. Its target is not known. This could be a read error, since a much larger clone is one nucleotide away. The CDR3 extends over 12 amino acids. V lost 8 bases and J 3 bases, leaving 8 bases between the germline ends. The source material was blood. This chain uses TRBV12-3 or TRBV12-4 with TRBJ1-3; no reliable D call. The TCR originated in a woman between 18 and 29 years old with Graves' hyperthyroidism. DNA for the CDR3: TGTGCCAGCCTCACGTTTGGAAACACCATATATTTT. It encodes CASLTFGNTIYF.